This T cell receptor beta chain was retrieved from a study of T cells in Graves' hyperthyroidism and ophthalmopathy. Findings and caveats of the study: Appearing also in blood were most of the thyroid clonotypes expanded above 0.001. A 13 V-J model separated ophthalmopathy from stable hyperthyroidism.

With respect to this clonotype: Antigen: not known.

Germline V CDR1 and CDR2: SGDLS, YYNGEE. V was cut by 0 bases and J by 7 bases, with 14 bases left in between. The length of the CDR3 is 14 residues. Graves' hyperthyroidism is called stable when ophthalmopathy does not progress within 18 months. TCR beta CDR3 regions were amplified from RNA. Carried out on the TCR CDR3, a first-round RT-PCR used the HTBI primer set. TCRdb analysed the multiplex PCR reads with MiXCR anew, one entry per CDR3 protein. The sample records approximately 500,000 distinct CDR3 sequences, 40% to 55% being singletons. This chain uses TRBV9 with TRBJ2-7; D unclear. Source material: peripheral blood or thyroid tissue (not recorded which). The TCR was taken from a young woman with Graves' hyperthyroidism. Written as DNA, the CDR3 is TGTGCCAGCAGCGTAGGGAACGGAAACAATGAGCAGTACTTC. This translates into CASSVGNGNNEQYF.